The clone carrying this TCR beta chain was detected many times. The data stem from a study of blood T cell repertoires in COVID-19. In the study overall: The study drew acute and convalescent COVID-19 samples from the United States, Italy and Spain. T cells, B-cell-depleted T cells, or PBMCs supplied cDNA or gDNA.

The CDR3 has 17 residues. V was trimmed by 0 bases and J by 0 bases, leaving 12 bases between them. Looked up from germline, CDR1 is LGHNA and CDR2 is YNFKEQ. Participants, about 18 to 90 years old, spanned 24 US areas. Data came from immunoSEQ multiplex PCR; TCRdb stores just in-frame clones and leaves some out. The sample lists about 400,000 clones, over 75% occurring once. The origin of this receptor is a woman aged 40 to 55 with acute COVID-19. V and J are TRBV4-2 and TRBJ1-3; D is uncertain. Material for sequencing was PBMCs or T cells enriched from blood (not recorded which). As DNA, the CDR3 is TGTGCCAGCAGCCAAGATGGCGGGCAGATCTCTGGAAACACCATATATTTT. This sequence encodes CASSQDGGQISGNTIYF.